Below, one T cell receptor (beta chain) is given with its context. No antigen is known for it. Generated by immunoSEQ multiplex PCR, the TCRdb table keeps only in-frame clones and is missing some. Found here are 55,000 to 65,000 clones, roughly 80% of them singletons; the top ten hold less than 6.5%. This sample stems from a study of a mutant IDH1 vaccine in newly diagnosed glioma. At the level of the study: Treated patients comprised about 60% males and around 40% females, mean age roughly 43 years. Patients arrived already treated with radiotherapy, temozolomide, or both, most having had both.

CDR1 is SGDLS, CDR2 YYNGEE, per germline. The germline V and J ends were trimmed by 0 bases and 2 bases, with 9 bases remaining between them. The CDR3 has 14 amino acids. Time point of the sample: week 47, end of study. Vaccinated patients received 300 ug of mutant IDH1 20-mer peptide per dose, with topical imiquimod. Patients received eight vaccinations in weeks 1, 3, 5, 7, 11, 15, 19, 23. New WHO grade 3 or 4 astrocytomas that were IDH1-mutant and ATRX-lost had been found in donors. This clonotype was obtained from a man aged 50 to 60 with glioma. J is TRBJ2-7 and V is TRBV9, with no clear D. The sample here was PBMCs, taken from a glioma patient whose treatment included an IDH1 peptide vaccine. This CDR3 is CASSVVGDAYEQYF. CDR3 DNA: TGTGCCAGCAGCGTAGTGGGTGATGCCTACGAGCAGTACTTC. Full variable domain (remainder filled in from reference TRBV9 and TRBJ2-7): DSGVTQTPKHLITATGQRVTLRCSPRSGDLSVYWYQQSLDQGLQFLIQYYNGEERAKGNILERFSAQQFPDLHSELNLSSLELGDSALYFCASSVVGDAYEQYFGPGTRLTVT.